Each of the 9 T cell receptor beta chains below was sequenced from the same sample in a study of T cell responses to AZD1222 COVID-19 vaccine. TCRdb's table, derived via immunoSEQ multiplex PCR, lists solely in-frame clones and lacks some. The sample consists of more than 120,000 clones, roughly 92% of them appearing once. The material was peripheral blood, obtained 28 days after the second AZD1222 dose. The receptor source for this set is an adult who received the AZD1222 COVID-19 vaccine.

The chain uses TRBV3-1 (or the pseudogene TRBV3-2) and TRBJ1-4; TRBD1 matches 7 bases. CDR1 is LGHDT and CDR2 is YNNKEL in the germline V gene (reference sequence). V lost 2 bases, J lost 5 bases, and 5 bases stayed unmatched. This CDR3 is built from 15 residues. The CDR3 DNA reads TGTGCCAGCAGCCAAACTCCACAGGGGAATGAAAAACTGTTTTTT. Translating it yields CASSQTPQGNEKLFF.

The rearrangement joins TRBV7-9 to TRBJ2-1, with 12 bases matching TRBD1. This CDR3 has 15 residues. Germline V gene lookup returns CDR1 SEHNR and CDR2 FQNEAQ (reference sequence). The junction had 4 bases not matched to a gene; V was cut back by 1 base and J by 9 bases. CDR3 coding DNA: TGTGCCAGCAGCTTAGGGGACAGGGGGCTCGGTGAGCAGTTCTTC. Protein: CASSLGDRGLGEQFF.

J is TRBJ2-7 and V is TRBV18, with 9 bases aligning to TRBD1. The germline gives CDR1 KGHSH, CDR2 LQKENI. The CDR3 spans 15 residues. V was clipped by 6 bases and J by 6 bases; unmatched bases: 12. The CDR3 DNA reads TGTGCCAGCTCCTTAGGGACAGGGCGTTCGTTCGAGCAGTACGTC. Its translation: CASSLGTGRSFEQYV.

The chain recombines TRBV7-9 with TRBJ2-3; the D is unclear. This CDR3 is built from 12 residues. Deletions cut 0 bases from V and 3 bases from J, with 1 base between. Germline V gene sequence: CDR1 SEHNR, CDR2 FQNEAQ (reference sequence). CDR3 in DNA: TGTGCCAGCAGCTTAGCGACAGATACGCAGTATTTT. This codes for CASSLATDTQYF.

In this sample, this clone turned up once. This sequence joins TRBV6-6 and TRBJ1-1, with D unresolved. Between the trimmed V and J ends, which lost 5 bases and 4 bases, there was a span of 14 bases. CDR3 length: 14 amino acids. Germline V gives CDR1 MNHNY, CDR2 SVGAGI (reference sequence). The CDR3 sequence: CASSVLQDITEAFF. DNA of the CDR3: TGTGCCAGCAGTGTTCTTCAGGATATCACTGAAGCTTTCTTT.

The J gene is TRBJ1-2, the V gene TRBV11-1, with D perhaps TRBD1 (5 bases). The CDR3 is 13 residues long. CDR1 SGHAT and CDR2 FQDESV come from the germline V gene (reference sequence). V gave up 5 bases and J gave up 2 bases, with 9 bases separating them. CDR3 in amino acids: CASSPGGNYGYTF. For the CDR3, the DNA is TGTGCCAGCAGCCCTGGGGGAAACTATGGCTACACCTTC.

The V call is TRBV10-3, the J call TRBJ2-7; D is possibly TRBD1 (5 bases). Trimming cost V 6 bases and J 0 bases, with 15 bases left between them. The CDR3 totals 15 residues. Per germline, CDR1 ENHRY and CDR2 SYGVKD. CDR3 in DNA: TGTGCCATCAGAGATCCAGGGTTATCCTCCTACGAGCAGTACTTC. It is translated as CAIRDPGLSSYEQYF.

This clone was seen just once. The chain recombines TRBV6-6 with TRBJ1-2, with TRBD1 as a possible D gene (5 bases). The CDR3 runs to 13 residues. Trimming took off 2 bases at V and 9 bases at J, with 13 bases between the two ends. The germline V gene encodes CDR1 MNHNY and CDR2 SVGAGI (reference sequence). Here the CDR3 DNA reads TGTGCCAGCAGTTACGCGGCAGGGTCTAGCTACACCTTC. This encodes CASSYAAGSSYTF.

The J gene is TRBJ2-1, the V gene TRBV24-1; 16 bases map to TRBD2. The germline gives CDR1 KGHDR, CDR2 SFDVKD. Unmatched junction bases numbered 1, after V lost 3 bases and J lost 6 bases. This CDR3 contains 16 residues. CDR3 sequence: CATSDGTSGRGNEQFF. CDR3 in DNA: TGTGCCACCAGTGATGGGACTAGCGGGAGGGGCAATGAGCAGTTCTTC.